One sample yielded the 32 T cell receptor beta chains listed below, sequenced in a study of T cell responses to AZD1222 COVID-19 vaccine. Some clones are missing from TCRdb's copy, which holds only in-frame ones; the method was immunoSEQ multiplex PCR. The sample yields under 200,000 clones, approximately 87% seen once. The sample here was peripheral blood, taken 28 days after the second AZD1222 dose. These receptors originate from an adult who received the AZD1222 COVID-19 vaccine.

The V and J genes are TRBV24-1 and TRBJ2-2; 8 bases line up with TRBD1. The germline gives CDR1 KGHDR, CDR2 SFDVKD. The V and J ends lost 4 bases and 4 bases, in that order; junction bases with no gene match: 7. The CDR3 is 16 amino acids. CDR3 sequence reads: CATSDPDREGTGELFF. The CDR3 DNA is TGTGCCACCAGTGACCCGGACAGGGAAGGCACCGGGGAGCTGTTTTTT.

This chain uses TRBV30 with TRBJ1-1; D remains ambiguous. The CDR3 loop spans 10 amino acids. CDR1 is GTSNPN and CDR2 is SVGIG in the germline V gene (reference sequence). Deletions cut 5 bases from V and 8 bases from J, with 9 bases between. CDR3 region: CAWGRQEAFF. CDR3 DNA sequence: TGTGCCTGGGGACGCCAAGAAGCTTTCTTT.

This clone came up a few times. The rearrangement links TRBV27 to TRBJ2-1; D is uncertain. The V gene's germline CDR1 is MNHEY and CDR2 SMNVEV (reference sequence). This CDR3 spans 15 amino acids. V lost 2 bases and J 6 bases, leaving 14 bases between the germline ends. The CDR3 nucleotides are TGTGCCAGCAGTTTAATGGCAGTTCCCTCCAATGAGCAGTTCTTC. Protein product: CASSLMAVPSNEQFF.

The chain carries TRBV6-5 and TRBJ1-4; D gene unclear. The CDR3 length is 15 residues. V dropped 0 bases and J dropped 4 bases, with 9 bases sitting between them. Germline lookup yields CDR1 MNHEY and CDR2 SVGAGI. CDR3 sequence (DNA): TGTGCCAGCAGTTACTCACAGATTGATAATGAAAAACTGTTTTTT. Its protein is CASSYSQIDNEKLFF.

A few counts support this clone. The chain carries TRBV7-2 and TRBJ1-2; 8 bases agree with TRBD1. The CDR3 runs to 15 residues. Trimming cost V 4 bases and J 7 bases; bases outside gene matches: 11. Germline V lookup: CDR1 SGHTA, CDR2 FQGNSA. The CDR3 region is CASSSGQGGSFGYTF. In nucleotides, the CDR3 is TGTGCCAGCAGCTCAGGACAGGGTGGATCCTTTGGCTACACCTTC.

The chain combines TRBV19 with TRBJ1-1; 7 bases align to TRBD1. The length of the CDR3 is 16 residues. The V and J ends lost 6 bases and 1 base, in that order; junction bases with no gene match: 11. The germline CDR1 and CDR2 sequences are LNHDA and SQIVND (reference sequence). The CDR3 nucleotides read TGTGCCAGTAGGAAAAGGGGGCGTGGGGCGAACACTGAAGCTTTCTTT. Translation: CASRKRGRGANTEAFF.

This chain links TRBV18 with TRBJ2-7; 8 bases line up with TRBD1. CDR3 length equals 16 residues. CDR1 is KGHSH and CDR2 is LQKENI in the germline V gene. V dropped 3 bases and J dropped 7; count of bases not matched to a gene: 14. CDR3 DNA: TGTGCCAGCTCACCCCAGGGGGCGTGGGTCTTTTCAGAGCAGTACTTC. Translation: CASSPQGAWVFSEQYF.

The chain uses TRBV15 and TRBJ2-1; D remains unclear. CDR1 is LNHNV, CDR2 YYDKDF, per germline (reference sequence). This CDR3 region has 14 residues. The V end was cut by 0 bases, the J end by 14 bases, with 17 bases between. CDR3 in amino acids: CATSRESSNLVEFF. In nucleotides, the CDR3 is TGTGCCACCAGCAGAGAGAGTTCCAATTTGGTCGAGTTCTTC.

The genes are TRBV10-3 and TRBJ2-1; TRBD1 matches 11 bases. The CDR3 has 16 amino acids. From germline, CDR1 is ENHRY and CDR2 SYGVKD. J was trimmed by 9 bases and V by 2 bases; bases with no gene match: 9. The CDR3 sequence: CAISERGQGVGGEQFF. Written as DNA, the CDR3 is TGTGCCATCAGTGAGAGGGGACAGGGGGTAGGGGGTGAGCAGTTCTTC.

The V gene is TRBV4-2, the J gene TRBJ2-7; D gene unclear. This CDR3 is 15 amino acids long. The ends were cut back, 0 bases at V and 4 bases at J, with 13 bases in the middle. Germline lookup yields CDR1 LGHNA and CDR2 YNFKEQ. CDR3 coding DNA: TGTGCCAGCAGCCAAGAGGATGGGTTCCGGTACGAGCAGTACTTC. Its protein is CASSQEDGFRYEQYF.

This sequence joins TRBV2 and TRBJ1-5; D might be TRBD1 (5 bases). This CDR3 has 13 residues. The V and J ends lost 7 bases and 11 bases respectively, with 18 bases between them. CDR1 SNHLY and CDR2 FYNNEI come from the germline V gene. This CDR3 reads CASMGEPQKAQHF. CDR3 coding DNA: TGTGCCAGCATGGGGGAACCCCAAAAGGCCCAGCATTTT.

The chain employs TRBV30 and TRBJ1-5, with D unclear. CDR1 GTSNPN and CDR2 SVGIG come from the germline V gene (reference sequence). The V and J ends lost 0 bases and 4 bases respectively, with 10 bases between them. CDR3 length: 14 residues. CDR3 region: CAWSVSSRNQPQHF. CDR3 nucleotide sequence: TGTGCCTGGAGTGTATCTTCGCGGAATCAGCCCCAGCATTTT.

This clone was observed a single time. Here the CDR3 DNA reads TGTGCCAGCCGGGAGGGCTCACCCCTCCACTTT. Amino acids: CASREGSPLHF. This rearrangement joins TRBV6-5 to TRBJ1-6; D remains unclear. Trimming removed 8 bases from V and 10 bases from J, with 9 bases in between. In germline, CDR1 is MNHEY, CDR2 SVGAGI. The CDR3 has 11 amino acids.

The chain carries TRBV5-6 and TRBJ1-1, with D possibly TRBD1 on 5 matching bases. Trimming left V 0 bases short and J 4 bases short, with 16 bases between. This CDR3 has 16 amino acids. The germline V gene has CDR1 SGHDT and CDR2 YYEEEE. The CDR3 loop is CASSLGIGTSSTEAFF. For the CDR3, the DNA is TGTGCCAGCAGCTTGGGGATAGGGACTTCGAGCACTGAAGCTTTCTTT.

The rearrangement links TRBV7-2 to TRBJ1-2; D not resolved. V lost 5 bases, J lost 4 bases, and 14 bases lay in between. Per germline, CDR1 SGHTA and CDR2 FQGNSA. The CDR3 loop spans 14 amino acids. The CDR3 coding sequence is TGTGCCAGCAGCCAATTCGGCACGCTCTATGGCTACACCTTC. This translates into CASSQFGTLYGYTF.

The chain employs TRBV7-3 and TRBJ1-6; tentative D call: TRBD1 (6 bases). CDR1 SGHTA and CDR2 FQGTGA come from the germline V gene. V gave up 1 base and J gave up 8 bases, with 15 bases separating them. The CDR3 contains 16 residues. The CDR3 loop reads CASSLIPAGVDSPLHF. The CDR3 region has the DNA TGTGCCAGCAGCTTAATCCCGGCAGGGGTTGATTCACCCCTCCACTTT. Full variable domain (outside the CDR3, taken from reference TRBV7-3 and TRBJ1-6): GAGVSQTPSNKVTEKGKYVELRCDPISGHTALYWYRQSLGQGPEFLIYFQGTGAADDSGLPNDRFFAVRPEGSVSTLKIQRTERGDSAVYLCASSLIPAGVDSPLHFGNGTRLTVT.

A few counts support this clone. J is TRBJ2-3 and V is TRBV5-1; D call uncertain. The V and J ends lost 5 bases and 0 bases respectively, with 10 bases between them. Germline V gives CDR1 SGHRS, CDR2 YFSETQ. CDR3 length equals 14 residues. CDR3 coding DNA: TGCGCCAGCAGGCCCGGACCAAGCACAGATACGCAGTATTTT. Translation: CASRPGPSTDTQYF.

The CDR3 DNA reads as TGTGCCAGCAGTCTTACAGACAGGCCGGCCCATGAAGCTTTCTTT. Translating gives CASSLTDRPAHEAFF. This chain uses TRBV7-9 with TRBJ1-1; D is possibly TRBD1 (6 bases). This CDR3 comprises 15 residues. V was clipped by 6 bases and J by 7 bases, with 21 bases between them. Germline-derived CDR1 and CDR2 are SEHNR and FQNEAQ (reference sequence).

The J gene is TRBJ2-2, the V gene TRBV5-4; D not resolved. The V end lost 1 base, the J end lost 5 bases, and 15 bases lay between the germline ends. Germline V lookup: CDR1 SGHNT, CDR2 YYREEE (reference sequence). The length of the CDR3 is 16 residues. CDR3 loop: CASSLFSDLTTGELFF. The CDR3 region has the DNA TGTGCCAGCAGCTTGTTCTCTGATCTGACTACCGGGGAGCTGTTTTTT.

V usage is TRBV5-8 and J usage is TRBJ2-3; 9 bases are a match to TRBD2. The CDR3 is 16 residues long. V lost 4 bases and J lost 6; bases outside the gene matches: 12. Per the germline V gene, CDR1 is SGHTS and CDR2 is YDEGEE. The CDR3 DNA follows: TGTGCCAGCAGCCCGAGGGTGCGGGGGGGCCGGGATACGCAGTATTTT. This gives the protein CASSPRVRGGRDTQYF.

This clone was observed a single time. The V call is TRBV3-1 (or the pseudogene TRBV3-2), the J call TRBJ1-4; maybe TRBD1 (6 bases). The CDR3 length is 15 residues. The V end lost 5 bases, the J end lost 4 bases, and 14 bases lay between the germline ends. Germline V gene lookup returns CDR1 LGHDT and CDR2 YNNKEL (reference sequence). CDR3 coding DNA: TGTGCCAGCAGCTACCCGACAGGTCGTAATGAAAAACTGTTTTTT. Translating it yields CASSYPTGRNEKLFF.

The rearrangement uses TRBV29-1 and TRBJ2-5; 12 bases match TRBD2. Trimming removed 3 bases from V and 1 base from J; junction bases left unmatched: 9. CDR1 and CDR2 from the germline V gene are SQVTM and ANQGSEA. The CDR3 spans 17 residues. In DNA form, the CDR3 reads TGCAGCGTTGATGGGACGCTAGCGGGGGGGCCCCAAGAGACCCAGTACTTC. It specifies CSVDGTLAGGPQETQYF.

This sequence joins TRBV20-1 and TRBJ1-2, with D unresolved. The CDR3 extends over 11 amino acids. Germline lookup yields CDR1 DFQATT and CDR2 SNEGSKA (reference sequence). CDR3 amino acids: CSLEANYGYTF. CDR3 nucleotide sequence: TGCAGCCTTGAGGCTAACTATGGCTACACCTTC.

This clone was seen once. V usage is TRBV2 and J usage is TRBJ2-2; D perhaps matches TRBD2 (5 bases). CDR1 SNHLY and CDR2 FYNNEI come from the germline V gene. This CDR3 region has 15 residues. The V end lost 4 bases, the J end lost 6 bases, and 15 bases lay between the germline ends. The CDR3 nucleotides read TGTGCCAGCAGTGTGGGCGGGTGGACGTCCGGGGAGCTGTTTTTT. Translating gives CASSVGGWTSGELFF.

The chain has TRBV6-5 and TRBJ1-4; D remains unclear. Per the germline V gene, CDR1 is MNHEY and CDR2 is SVGAGI. The CDR3 covers 12 residues. V dropped 0 bases and J dropped 7 bases, with 3 bases sitting between them. As DNA, the CDR3 is TGTGCCAGCAGTTACTCAGGTGAAAAACTGTTTTTT. This encodes CASSYSGEKLFF.

The chain employs TRBV6-6 and TRBJ1-2; D unresolved. CDR1 MNHNY and CDR2 SVGAGI come from the germline V gene (reference sequence). This CDR3 has 15 residues. Trimming removed 2 bases at V and 0 bases at J, with 10 bases between. The DNA of the CDR3 is TGTGCCAGCAGTTACCCCAGCAGCGCTAACTATGGCTACACCTTC. This sequence encodes CASSYPSSANYGYTF.

This sequence joins TRBV19 and TRBJ1-3, with TRBD1 as a possible D gene (6 bases). The CDR3 extends over 16 amino acids. Between the trimmed V and J ends, which lost 5 bases and 4 bases, there was a span of 18 bases. The germline V gene encodes CDR1 LNHDA and CDR2 SQIVND (reference sequence). CDR3 sequence reads: CASSLEGKGTGNTIYF. DNA of the CDR3: TGTGCCAGTAGTTTGGAGGGTAAAGGGACAGGAAACACCATATATTTT.

About this clone itself: The sample contains more than one DNA sequence encoding this CDR3. This chain uses TRBV2 with TRBJ2-2; the D gene is possibly TRBD1 (5 bases). The CDR3 totals 15 residues. Trimming shortened V by 6 bases and J by 0 bases, and 11 bases separated the two germline ends. The germline gives CDR1 SNHLY, CDR2 FYNNEI. The CDR3 coding sequence is TGTGCCAGCAGGGGCAGGGCAACGAACACCGGGGAGCTGTTTTTT. Amino acids: CASRGRATNTGELFF.

This sequence joins TRBV5-1 and TRBJ2-7; TRBD2 is a possible D gene (6 bases). The CDR3 length is 14 residues. Trimming took off 4 bases at V and 0 bases at J, with 11 bases between the two ends. Germline-derived CDR1 and CDR2 are SGHRS and YFSETQ. The CDR3 sequence: CASSPTGSSYEQYF. CDR3 nucleotides: TGCGCCAGCAGCCCGACCGGGAGCTCCTACGAGCAGTACTTC.

The rearrangement uses TRBV30 and TRBJ2-1, with 7 bases lining up with TRBD2. CDR1 is GTSNPN and CDR2 is SVGIG in the germline V gene (reference sequence). V gave up 1 base and J gave up 7 bases; unmatched junction bases: 10. The CDR3 is 15 amino acids. The CDR3 coding sequence is TGTGCCTGGAGTGGGGGACTATCGGTTGTTAATGAGCAGTTCTTC. Translating gives CAWSGGLSVVNEQFF.

The rearrangement links TRBV9 to TRBJ1-6; 11 nucleotides line up with TRBD1. Germline V CDR1 and CDR2: SGDLS, YYNGEE. This CDR3 has 20 amino acids. Trimming removed 3 bases from V and 0 bases from J; junction bases left unmatched: 11. The DNA for the CDR3 is TGTGCCAGCAGCGCCCGTGGGGACAGGGGGAGAAGCTCCTATAATTCACCCCTCCACTTT. It encodes CASSARGDRGRSSYNSPLHF. Drawing the rest from reference TRBV9 and TRBJ1-6, the complete variable domain is DSGVTQTPKHLITATGQRVTLRCSPRSGDLSVYWYQQSLDQGLQFLIQYYNGEERAKGNILERFSAQQFPDLHSELNLSSLELGDSALYFCASSARGDRGRSSYNSPLHFGNGTRLTVT.

This chain links TRBV6-2 or TRBV6-3 with TRBJ1-2; 11 bases agree with TRBD1. The junction had 8 bases not matched to a gene; V was cut back by 5 bases and J by 3 bases. CDR1 MNHEY and CDR2 SVGEGT come from the germline V gene. The CDR3 loop spans 16 amino acids. Written as DNA, the CDR3 is TGTGCCAGCAGTGACCCGTCGGGACAGGGGGACTATGGCTACACCTTC. Translation gives CASSDPSGQGDYGYTF.